This TCR beta chain was recovered during a study of OX40 agonist ivuxolimab in advanced cancers. The wider study: Under the entry rules, prior anti-PD-1, anti-PD-L1 or anti-CTLA-4 therapy was allowed, and approximately 36% had some. One hepatocellular carcinoma and two cutaneous melanoma patients partially responded. General study points: The study observed clonal expansion of CD4+ and CD8+ blood T cells by week 6 at 0.1 to 3.0 mg/kg.

Some clones are missing from TCRdb's copy, which holds only in-frame ones; the method was immunoSEQ multiplex PCR. The sample contains approximately 67,000 clones, around nine tenths of which appear only once. V was pared by 2 bases and J by 4 bases, with 9 bases between. The CDR3 contains 15 residues. Germline CDR1 is SGHAT and CDR2 is FQNNGV. To note about this clone: Its antigen remains unknown.

The material was CD4+ or CD8+ T cells sorted from blood, obtained in a trial of the OX40 agonist ivuxolimab. This TCR was sampled from an adult with an advanced solid tumor such as melanoma, head and neck, liver or kidney cancer. This chain links TRBV11-2 with TRBJ1-6, with a weak D call TRBD1 (6 bases). DNA for the CDR3: TGTGCCAGCAGCTTACATCAGGGGTATAATTCACCCCTCCACTTT. It translates to CASSLHQGYNSPLHF.